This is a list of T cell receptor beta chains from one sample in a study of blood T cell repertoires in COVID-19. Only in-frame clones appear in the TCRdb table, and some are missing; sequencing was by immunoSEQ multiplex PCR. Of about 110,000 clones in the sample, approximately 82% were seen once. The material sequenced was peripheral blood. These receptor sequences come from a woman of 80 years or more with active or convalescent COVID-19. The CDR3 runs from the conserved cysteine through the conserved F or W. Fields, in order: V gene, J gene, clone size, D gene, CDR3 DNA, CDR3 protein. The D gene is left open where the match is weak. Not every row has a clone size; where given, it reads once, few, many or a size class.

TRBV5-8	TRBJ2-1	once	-	TGTGCCAGCAGCTCCGACAGCTCCTACAATGAGCAGTTCTTC	CASSSDSSYNEQFF
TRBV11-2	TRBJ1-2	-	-	TGTGCCAGCAGCTTGAGCCAGGGGAATTATGGCTACACCTTC	CASSLSQGNYGYTF
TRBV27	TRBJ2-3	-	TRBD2	TGTGCCAGCAGTTTCTGGACTAGCGGAAGAGGTCCAGATACGCAGTATTTT	CASSFWTSGRGPDTQYF
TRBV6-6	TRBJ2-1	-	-	TGTGCCAGCAGTTACTCACCTAGCGACCCCTTCAATGAGCAGTTCTTC	CASSYSPSDPFNEQFF
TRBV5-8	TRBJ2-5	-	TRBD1	TGTGCCAGCAGCTTGAGGACAGGGGAGGGGGAGACCCAGTACTTC	CASSLRTGEGETQYF
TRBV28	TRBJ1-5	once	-	TGTGCCAGCAGCTCCCCCGTACAGGATAGCAATCAGCCCCAGCATTTT	CASSSPVQDSNQPQHF
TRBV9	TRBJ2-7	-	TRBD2	TGTGCCAGCAGCGTGCGGGAGGCCTACGAGCAGTACTTC	CASSVREAYEQYF
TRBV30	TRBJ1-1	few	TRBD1	TGTGCCTGGAGCCGACGGGGGACAGGGGTCTTGAGGACTGAAGCTTTCTTT	CAWSRRGTGVLRTEAFF
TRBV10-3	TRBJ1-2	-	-	TGTGCCATCAGTGAGGGGCAGACAGCTAACTATGGCTACACCTTC	CAISEGQTANYGYTF
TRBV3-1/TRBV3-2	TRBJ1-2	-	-	TGTGCCAGCAGCCAAGAGCGGAGCCGATACTATGGCTACACCTTC	CASSQERSRYYGYTF
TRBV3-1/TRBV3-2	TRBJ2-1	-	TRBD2	TGTGCCAGCAGCCGAAGCGGGAGGACGTACAATGAGCAGTTCTTC	CASSRSGRTYNEQFF
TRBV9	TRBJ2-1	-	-	TGTGCCAGCAGCGTAGTCTTCGGGGCCGGGGGCAATGAGCAGTTCTTC	CASSVVFGAGGNEQFF
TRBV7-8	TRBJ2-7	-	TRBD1	TGTGCCAGCAGCTTCGGGACAGGGGGGACCTACGAGCAGTACTTC	CASSFGTGGTYEQYF
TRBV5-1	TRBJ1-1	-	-	TGCGCCAGCAGACTACAAAGCAGGGGTTCCGAAGCTTTCTTT	CASRLQSRGSEAFF
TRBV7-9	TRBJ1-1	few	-	TGTGCCAGCAGTTTTTCAACGGGACACCTAGTACGTGGCACTGAAGCTTTCTTT	CASSFSTGHLVRGTEAFF
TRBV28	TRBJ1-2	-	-	TGTGCCAGTTCGGGGTTCGGCTATGGCTACACCTTC	CASSGFGYGYTF
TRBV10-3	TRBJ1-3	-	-	TGTGCCATCGGTTGGGGAGCAAACACCATATATTTT	CAIGWGANTIYF
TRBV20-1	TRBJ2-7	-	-	TGCAGTTCTGGACAGACCTACGAGCAGTACTTC	CSSGQTYEQYF
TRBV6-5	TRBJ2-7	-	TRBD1	TGTGCCAGCAGTTCCCCGGGACAGGGGACCTACGAGCAGTACTTC	CASSSPGQGTYEQYF
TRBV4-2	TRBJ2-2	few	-	TGTGCCAGCAGCTTCGGGGGTGCGAACACCGGGGAGCTGTTTTTT	CASSFGGANTGELFF
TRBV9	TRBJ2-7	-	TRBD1	TGTGCCAGCAGCGAACGACAGGGGGCTATCTACGAGCAGTACTTC	CASSERQGAIYEQYF
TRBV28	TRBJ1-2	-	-	TGTGCCACCGGACAGCAACCGTTATATGGCTACACCTTC	CATGQQPLYGYTF
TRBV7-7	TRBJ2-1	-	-	TGTGCTAGCAGCTCGGGGGAAGATAACAATGAGCAGTTCTTC	CASSSGEDNNEQFF
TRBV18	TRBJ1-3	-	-	TGTGCCAGCTCACCGGACAGATCTGGAAACACCATATATTTT	CASSPDRSGNTIYF
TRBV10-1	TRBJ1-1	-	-	TGCGCCAGCCGGGCGGGCACGAACACTGAAGCTTTCTTT	CASRAGTNTEAFF
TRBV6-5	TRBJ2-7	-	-	TGTGCCAGCAGTTACTTCGGACAGTCGCTACACGAGCAGTACTTC	CASSYFGQSLHEQYF
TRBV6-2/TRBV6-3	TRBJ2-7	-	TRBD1	TGTGCCAGCAGTATTCTCGGGACAGGGAGGTACGAGCAGTACTTC	CASSILGTGRYEQYF
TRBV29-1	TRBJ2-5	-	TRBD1	TGCAGCGTTGGGCAGGGGGCGACGGAGACCCAGTACTTC	CSVGQGATETQYF
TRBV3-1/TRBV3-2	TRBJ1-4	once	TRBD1	TGTGCCAGCAGCCTCCAGGGGACAGGGGATGAAAAACTGTTTTTT	CASSLQGTGDEKLFF
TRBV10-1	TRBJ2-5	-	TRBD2	TGCGCCAGCAGGTCGGCTTTGGGGACTAGCGGAATAAAAAGGCAAGAGACCCAGTACTTC	CASRSALGTSGIKRQETQYF
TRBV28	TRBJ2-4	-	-	TGTGCCAGCAGTTTAAGGGGTGCCCAAAACATTCAGTACTTC	CASSLRGAQNIQYF
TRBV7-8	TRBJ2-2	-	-	TGTGCCAGCAGCTTACGAAGCGGGAACACCGGGGAGCTGTTTTTT	CASSLRSGNTGELFF
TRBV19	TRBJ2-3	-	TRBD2	TGTGCCAGTAGTCAGGGACTAGCCAGCACAGATACGCAGTATTTT	CASSQGLASTDTQYF
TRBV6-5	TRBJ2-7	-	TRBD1	TGTGCCAGCAGTCGACAGGGATCCGAGCAGTACTTC	CASSRQGSEQYF
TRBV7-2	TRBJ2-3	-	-	TGTGCCAGCAGCTTAGGCGGAGTCTATAGCACAGATACGCAGTATTTT	CASSLGGVYSTDTQYF
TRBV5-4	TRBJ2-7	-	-	TGTGCCAGCAGCTTCGAGGTGTCCTACGAGCAGTACTTC	CASSFEVSYEQYF
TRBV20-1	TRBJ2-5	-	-	TGCAGTGCTTATAACCAAGAGACCCAGTACTTC	CSAYNQETQYF
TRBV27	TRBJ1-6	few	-	TGTGCCAGCAGTTTGGGGCGCGGTATGAATTCACCCCTCCACTTT	CASSLGRGMNSPLHF
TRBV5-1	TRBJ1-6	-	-	TGCGCCAGCAGCTTGGGAGGGAGTAATAATTCACCCCTCCACTTT	CASSLGGSNNSPLHF
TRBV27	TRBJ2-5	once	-	TGTGCCAGCAGCCGCACTCGGAGGGAGACCCAGTACTTC	CASSRTRRETQYF
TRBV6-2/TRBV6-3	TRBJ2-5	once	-	TGTGCCAGCAGTCCCCCGGGCAGGGCGGTCTCCCAGTCCCAAGAGACCCAGTACTTC	CASSPPGRAVSQSQETQYF
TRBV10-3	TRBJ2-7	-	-	TGTGCCATCAGTGCGGAGTACGAGCAGTACTTC	CAISAEYEQYF
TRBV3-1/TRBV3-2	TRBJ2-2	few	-	TGTGCCAGCAGCCAACGGTGGACCGGGGAGCTGTTTTTT	CASSQRWTGELFF
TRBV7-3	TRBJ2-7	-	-	TGTGCCAGCAGCTCCGGGTCGGATCGCACGTACGAGCAGTACTTC	CASSSGSDRTYEQYF
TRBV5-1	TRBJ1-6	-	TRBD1	TGCGCCAGCAGCCCGGACAGGGGGGGGTCACCCCTCCACTTT	CASSPDRGGSPLHF
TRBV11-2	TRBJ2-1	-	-	TGTGCCAGCAGCTTAGGTATAGGGGGATCCTACAATGAGCAGTTCTTC	CASSLGIGGSYNEQFF
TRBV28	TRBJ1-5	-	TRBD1	TGTGCCAGCAGCCCCGCTTATGGACAGGGAGAGGCTCAGCCCCAGCATTTT	CASSPAYGQGEAQPQHF
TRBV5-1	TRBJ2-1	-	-	TGCGCCAGCAGCTTGGCGACTAGGAGCTCCTACAATGAGCAGTTCTTC	CASSLATRSSYNEQFF